Below, 31 T cell receptor beta chains from the same sample are listed, as sequenced in a study of blood T cells in healthy people across ages. It was with a sample-barcoded 5' primer and a J-beta primer mix that a second PCR of about 7 to 12 cycles was run. One entry per CDR3 protein, called by TCRdb with MiXCR from the 5' RACE reads. Of 550,000 to 600,000 distinct CDR3 sequences in the sample, approximately 30% were seen once. The sample comprised blood. These receptors all stem from a woman in her seventies in good health.

The chain uses TRBV20-1 and TRBJ2-3, with D uncertain. CDR3 length: 14 amino acids. Germline V gene data show CDR1 as DFQATT and CDR2 as SNEGSKA (reference sequence). V lost 4 bases, J lost 5 bases, and 16 bases lay in between. CDR3 loop: CSATTTSTQDTQYF. In DNA form, the CDR3 reads TGCAGTGCTACCACGACAAGCACACAAGATACGCAGTATTTT.

This clonotype was seen more than once but under ten times. For the CDR3, the DNA is TGTGCCACCGGTGGAGTTAGGGGGACTGAAGCTTTCTTT. Translation gives CATGGVRGTEAFF. V gene TRBV5-5 combines with J gene TRBJ1-1; maybe TRBD1 (6 bases). From germline, CDR1 is SGHKS and CDR2 YYEKEE (reference sequence). V gave up 9 bases and J gave up 5 bases, with 17 bases separating them. The CDR3 spans 13 residues.

The CDR3, as DNA: TGCGCCAGCAGCTTCGACCAAAACATTCAGTACTTC. It codes for CASSFDQNIQYF. The chain employs TRBV5-1 and TRBJ2-4; no clear D gene. Germline V CDR1 and CDR2: SGHRS, YFSETQ. Trimming removed 2 bases at V and 5 bases at J, with 5 bases between. The CDR3 has 12 amino acids.

The J gene is TRBJ2-3, the V gene TRBV14, with 10 bases matching TRBD2. The CDR3 covers 15 residues. Germline V gene data show CDR1 as SGHDN and CDR2 as FVKESK. V lost 4 bases and J lost 2; bases outside the gene matches: 3. In DNA form, the CDR3 reads TGTGCCAGCAGCCTCGGACTAGCGGCCACAGATACGCAGTATTTT. This gives the protein CASSLGLAATDTQYF.

V gene TRBV7-2 combines with J gene TRBJ2-7, with TRBD2 as a possible D gene (6 bases). The CDR3 length is 16 residues. V was pared by 3 bases and J by 3 bases, with 18 bases between. In germline, CDR1 is SGHTA, CDR2 FQGNSA. This CDR3 is CASSLGGGTVSYEQYF. In nucleotides, the CDR3 is TGTGCCAGCAGCTTGGGTGGTGGGACTGTGAGCTACGAGCAGTACTTC.

This clonotype has ten or more counts. The CDR3 DNA is TGTGCCAGCAGTTTAAGGGACAGAGGAAACATTCAGTACTTC. The encoded protein is CASSLRDRGNIQYF. This chain connects TRBV12-3 or TRBV12-4 to TRBJ2-4, with 7 positions matching TRBD1. CDR3 length equals 14 residues. The J segment lost 6 bases and the V segment lost 2 bases, leaving 4 bases of the junction unmatched.

In this sample, this clonotype turned up a few times. J is TRBJ1-2 and V is TRBV5-1; 9 nucleotides agree with TRBD1. The CDR3 is 14 amino acids. Trimming removed 1 base from V and 6 bases from J; junction bases left unmatched: 4. Per the germline V gene, CDR1 is SGHRS and CDR2 is YFSETQ. DNA for the CDR3: TGCGCCAGCAGCTTGTTTGGGACAGGGAATGGCTACACCTTC. Its translation: CASSLFGTGNGYTF.

The chain links TRBV11-1 to TRBJ2-5; D uncertain. The V and J ends lost 6 bases and 2 bases respectively, with 10 bases between them. CDR1 is SGHAT and CDR2 is FQDESV in the germline V gene (reference sequence). CDR3 length: 13 residues. The CDR3 loop reads CASSRRRQETQYF. DNA of the CDR3: TGTGCCAGCAGTCGAAGACGACAAGAGACCCAGTACTTC.

In DNA, the CDR3 is TGCGCCAGCAGCTACGAGCTCAATCAGCCCCAGCATTTT. This encodes CASSYELNQPQHF. This chain uses TRBV5-1 with TRBJ1-5; D not resolved. The CDR3 runs 13 residues. Trimming left V 3 bases short and J 3 bases short, with 7 bases between. From germline, CDR1 is SGHRS and CDR2 YFSETQ.

This clonotype was seen a few times. This chain connects TRBV5-1 to TRBJ2-5; 8 positions agree with TRBD2. The J call may not be correct, given that the DNA end is closer to TRBJ2-1. Germline V gives CDR1 SGHRS, CDR2 YFSETQ. This CDR3 has 14 residues. CDR3 residues: CASSFSGGAVEQFF. The CDR3 bases are TGCGCCAGCAGCTTCTCCGGGGGGGCCGTTGAGCAGTTCTTC.

This clonotype showed up just a few times. This chain's CDR3 is CASRPTGTKEAFF. The CDR3 DNA sequence: TGTGCCAGCAGACCCACAGGGACGAAGGAAGCTTTCTTT. The genes are TRBV9 and TRBJ1-1, with D tentatively TRBD1 (6 bases). CDR1 and CDR2 from the germline V gene are SGDLS and YYNGEE. The V gene lost 5 bases and the J gene lost 8 bases, with 16 bases spanning the gap. The CDR3 loop spans 13 amino acids.

This chain links TRBV12-3 or TRBV12-4 with TRBJ2-5, with D perhaps TRBD1 (6 bases). The better agreement between TRBJ2-1 and the DNA end casts doubt on the J call. This CDR3 region has 10 residues. The CDR3 sequence is CAIQGNEQFF. CDR3 nucleotides: TGTGCCATCCAGGGGAATGAGCAGTTCTTC.

This clonotype was seen more than once but under ten times. The chain combines TRBV7-2 with TRBJ1-2; D possibly corresponds to TRBD1 (5 bases). This CDR3 is built from 14 residues. Trimming removed 4 bases at V and 2 bases at J, with 11 bases between. CDR1 and CDR2 from the germline V gene are SGHTA and FQGNSA. The CDR3 coding sequence is TGTGCCAGCAGCTGGGGGACGGAGAACTATGGCTACACCTTC. It translates to CASSWGTENYGYTF.

This clonotype showed up just a few times. The chain uses TRBV6-2 or TRBV6-3 and TRBJ2-5; possible D gene TRBD1, 6 bases. The J call may not be correct, given that the DNA end is closer to TRBJ2-7. CDR1 and CDR2 (germline): MNHEY, SVGEGT. The CDR3 extends over 13 amino acids. This CDR3 reads CASTEQGSYEQYF. CDR3 nucleotides: TGTGCCAGCACCGAACAGGGTTCCTACGAGCAGTACTTC.

This clonotype was observed a handful of times. The chain recombines TRBV4-1 with TRBJ2-5; TRBD2 might be the D (7 bases). The J call may be mistaken, given a closer DNA end match to TRBJ2-7. The CDR3 has 15 amino acids. CDR1 and CDR2 from the germline V gene are MGHRA and YSYEKL. The CDR3 region is CASSHPGGKSYEQYF. CDR3 coding DNA: TGCGCCAGCAGCCATCCGGGGGGCAAGTCCTACGAGCAGTACTTC.

About this clonotype itself: The germline gene is not matched at one end of the junction; a read error may be the cause. V is TRBV20-1 and J is TRBJ2-7; D ambiguous. From germline, CDR1 is DFQATT and CDR2 SNEGSKA (reference sequence). The CDR3 runs to 13 residues. DNA for the CDR3: TGCAGTGCTAGGGGCCGAGGCCCCTACAAGCAGTACTTC. Its protein is CSARGRGPYKQYF.

This clonotype was picked up a small number of times. The chain joins TRBV24-1 to TRBJ2-1, with 8 positions matching TRBD2. V lost 6 bases to trimming and J lost 8 bases; unmatched junction nucleotides: 8. The CDR3 runs 14 residues. Germline V lookup: CDR1 KGHDR, CDR2 SFDVKD. The CDR3 sequence is CATSLGSGAHEQFF. As DNA, the CDR3 is TGTGCCACCAGTTTAGGTAGCGGGGCCCATGAGCAGTTCTTC.

The chain uses TRBV7-9 and TRBJ2-5; D gene unclear. The germline V gene encodes CDR1 SEHNR and CDR2 FQNEAQ (reference sequence). The CDR3 spans 13 residues. The V end was cut by 8 bases, the J end by 5 bases, with 15 bases between. The CDR3 is CASALIPGETQYF. For the CDR3, the DNA is TGTGCCAGCGCCCTTATCCCCGGGGAGACCCAGTACTTC.

The chain employs TRBV5-1 and TRBJ1-2; TRBD1 matches at 10 bases. Germline CDR1 reads SGHRS; CDR2 reads YFSETQ. V trimming: 3 bases; J trimming: 6 bases; junction bases outside the gene matches: 5. The CDR3 is 14 amino acids. The CDR3 sequence: CASSWDRGSDGYTF. As DNA, the CDR3 is TGCGCCAGCAGCTGGGACAGGGGATCGGATGGCTACACCTTC. Based on the CDR3 plus reference TRBV5-1 and TRBJ1-2, the full variable domain is KAGVTQTPRYLIKTRGQQVTLSCSPISGHRSVSWYQQTPGQGLQFLFEYFSETQRNKGNFPGRFSGRQFSNSRSEMNVSTLELGDSALYLCASSWDRGSDGYTFGSGTRLTVV.

Only a few counts were recorded for this clonotype. The chain combines TRBV6-1 with TRBJ1-4, with no clear D. The CDR3 covers 14 residues. In germline, CDR1 is MNHNS, CDR2 SASEGT. V dropped 1 base and J dropped 2 bases, with 5 bases sitting between them. The DNA of the CDR3 is TGTGCCAGCAGTGAAGGGTGGACTAATGAAAAACTGTTTTTT. Protein product: CASSEGWTNEKLFF.

The chain links TRBV12-3 or TRBV12-4 to TRBJ2-1; the D gene is possibly TRBD2 (6 bases). CDR3 size: 13 residues. V lost 7 bases and J 10 bases, leaving 17 bases between the germline ends. The CDR3 coding sequence is TGTGCCAGCACGGAGGGGCGAGTCTTAGAGCAGTTCTTC. It codes for CASTEGRVLEQFF.

This clonotype was detected a few times. Sequence at one end of the junction differs from germline and may be a read error. The chain recombines TRBV5-1 with TRBJ2-4, with a possible D match to TRBD1 (6 bases). Germline values: CDR1 SGHRS, CDR2 YFSETQ. The CDR3 is 14 amino acids. CDR3 DNA: TGCGCCAGCAGCTTGGCCGGGACAAAGGACATCCAGTACTTC. As protein: CASSLAGTKDIQYF. Supplemented by reference TRBV5-1 and TRBJ2-4, the full variable domain reads KAGVTQTPRYLIKTRGQQVTLSCSPISGHRSVSWYQQTPGQGLQFLFEYFSETQRNKGNFPGRFSGRQFSNSRSEMNVSTLELGDSALYLCASSLAGTKDIQYFGAGTRLSVL.

In DNA form, the CDR3 reads TGTGCCAGCAGGGACATAGCGGGCGACCCGGGGGAGCTGTTTTTT. This gives the protein CASRDIAGDPGELFF. The chain combines TRBV6-2 or TRBV6-3 with TRBJ2-2; 7 bases line up with TRBD2. CDR1 and CDR2 from the germline V gene are MNHEY and SVGEGT. The CDR3 spans 15 residues. After removal of 6 bases from V and 8 bases from J, the junction contained 12 bases not matched to a gene.

This chain connects TRBV29-1 to TRBJ1-1; D not resolved. The V end lost 4 bases, the J end lost 0 bases, and 9 bases lay between the germline ends. CDR3 length: 13 residues. Germline lookup yields CDR1 SQVTM and CDR2 ANQGSEA. The CDR3 DNA reads TGCAGCGTTGTTTACGGGATGAACACTGAAGCTTTCTTT. It translates to CSVVYGMNTEAFF. Full variable domain (remainder filled in from reference TRBV29-1 and TRBJ1-1): SAVISQKPSRDICQRGTSLTIQCQVDSQVTMMFWYRQQPGQSLTLIATANQGSEATYESGFVIDKFPISRPNLTFSTLTVSNMSPEDSSIYLCSVVYGMNTEAFFGQGTRLTVV.

This chain joins TRBV14 and TRBJ2-4, with 10 bases that match TRBD1. In germline, CDR1 is SGHDN, CDR2 FVKESK. V shed 2 bases, J shed 8 bases, and the junction held 6 bases outside the gene matches. CDR3 length equals 15 residues. Written as DNA, the CDR3 is TGTGCCAGCAGCCAAATCGGACAGGGGGAGGACATTCAGTACTTC. Amino acid sequence: CASSQIGQGEDIQYF.

The chain uses TRBV5-1 and TRBJ2-1; 7 positions agree with TRBD2. The CDR3 length is 15 residues. CDR1 and CDR2 from the germline V gene are SGHRS and YFSETQ. J lost 2 bases, V lost 5 bases, and 7 bases had no gene match. The CDR3 spells CASRSLAATYNEQFF. The CDR3 DNA follows: TGCGCCAGCAGGTCCCTAGCGGCTACCTACAATGAGCAGTTCTTC.

The chain employs TRBV2 and TRBJ2-2; D may be TRBD1 (5 bases). Germline CDR1 is SNHLY and CDR2 is FYNNEI. V was clipped by 2 bases and J by 6 bases, with 7 bases between them. The CDR3 totals 13 residues. CDR3 sequence reads: CASSEQGPGELFF. The DNA of the CDR3 is TGTGCCAGCAGTGAACAGGGCCCCGGGGAGCTGTTTTTT.

The chain is built from TRBV6-6 and TRBJ2-5; 9 bases fit TRBD1. The J call could be wrong; TRBJ2-7 is a better fit for the DNA end. Germline CDR1 is MNHNY and CDR2 is SVGAGI (reference sequence). This CDR3 contains 15 residues. For the CDR3, the DNA is TGTGCCAGCAGTTCCAAGCCCGGACAGGGGAACGAGCAGTACTTC. This translates into CASSSKPGQGNEQYF.

This clonotype was recorded a few times. V and J are TRBV7-2 and TRBJ2-1; D possibly matches TRBD1 or TRBD2 (6 bases each). In germline, CDR1 is SGHTA, CDR2 FQGNSA. V lost 1 base and J 6 bases, leaving 13 bases between the germline ends. The CDR3 consists of 15 residues. The CDR3 spells CASSLGQGRSNEQFF. In DNA form, the CDR3 reads TGTGCCAGCAGCTTAGGGCAGGGGAGGTCCAATGAGCAGTTCTTC.

The chain combines TRBV20-1 with TRBJ1-4; 7 positions match TRBD1. Germline-derived CDR1 and CDR2 are DFQATT and SNEGSKA (reference sequence). Unmatched junction bases numbered 6, after V lost 0 bases and J lost 8 bases. This CDR3 is 14 amino acids long. The DNA of the CDR3 is TGCAGTGCTAGAGAGGGAGGGGGCAGGGAAAAACTGTTTTTT. It yields the protein CSAREGGGREKLFF.

A few counts support this clonotype. At one of its ends the junction is not consistent with the germline gene, which may arise from a read error. The genes are TRBV9 and TRBJ2-5; TRBD2 might be the D (5 bases). Germline CDR1 SGDLS, CDR2 YYNGEE. The CDR3 has 14 amino acids. This CDR3 reads CASSVDPSQTGLHF. CDR3 in DNA: TGTGCCAGCAGCGTAGATCCTAGCCAAACGGGTCTCCACTTC.